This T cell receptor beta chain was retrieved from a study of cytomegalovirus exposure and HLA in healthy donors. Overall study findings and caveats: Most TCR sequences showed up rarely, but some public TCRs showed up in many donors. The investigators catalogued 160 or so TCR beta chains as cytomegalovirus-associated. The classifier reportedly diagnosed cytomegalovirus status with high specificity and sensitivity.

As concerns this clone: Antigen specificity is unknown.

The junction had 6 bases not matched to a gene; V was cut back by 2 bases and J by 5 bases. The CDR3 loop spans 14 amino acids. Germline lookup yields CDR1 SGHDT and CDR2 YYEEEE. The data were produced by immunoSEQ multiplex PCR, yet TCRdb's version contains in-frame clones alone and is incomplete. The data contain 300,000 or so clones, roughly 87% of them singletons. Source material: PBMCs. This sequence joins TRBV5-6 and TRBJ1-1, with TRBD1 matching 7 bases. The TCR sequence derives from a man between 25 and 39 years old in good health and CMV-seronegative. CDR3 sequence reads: CASSFDRVGTEAFF. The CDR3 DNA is TGTGCCAGCAGCTTCGACAGGGTGGGGACTGAAGCTTTCTTT.